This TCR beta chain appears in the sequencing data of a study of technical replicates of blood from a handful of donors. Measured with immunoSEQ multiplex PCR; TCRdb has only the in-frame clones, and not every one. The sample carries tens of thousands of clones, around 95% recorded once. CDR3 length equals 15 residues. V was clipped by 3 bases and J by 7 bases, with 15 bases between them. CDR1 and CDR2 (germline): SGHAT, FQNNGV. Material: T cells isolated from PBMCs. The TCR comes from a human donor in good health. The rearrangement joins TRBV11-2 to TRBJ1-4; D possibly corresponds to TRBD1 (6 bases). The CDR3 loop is CASSLYRAGGEKLFF. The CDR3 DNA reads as TGTGCCAGCAGCTTGTACAGGGCGGGAGGTGAAAAACTGTTTTTT.